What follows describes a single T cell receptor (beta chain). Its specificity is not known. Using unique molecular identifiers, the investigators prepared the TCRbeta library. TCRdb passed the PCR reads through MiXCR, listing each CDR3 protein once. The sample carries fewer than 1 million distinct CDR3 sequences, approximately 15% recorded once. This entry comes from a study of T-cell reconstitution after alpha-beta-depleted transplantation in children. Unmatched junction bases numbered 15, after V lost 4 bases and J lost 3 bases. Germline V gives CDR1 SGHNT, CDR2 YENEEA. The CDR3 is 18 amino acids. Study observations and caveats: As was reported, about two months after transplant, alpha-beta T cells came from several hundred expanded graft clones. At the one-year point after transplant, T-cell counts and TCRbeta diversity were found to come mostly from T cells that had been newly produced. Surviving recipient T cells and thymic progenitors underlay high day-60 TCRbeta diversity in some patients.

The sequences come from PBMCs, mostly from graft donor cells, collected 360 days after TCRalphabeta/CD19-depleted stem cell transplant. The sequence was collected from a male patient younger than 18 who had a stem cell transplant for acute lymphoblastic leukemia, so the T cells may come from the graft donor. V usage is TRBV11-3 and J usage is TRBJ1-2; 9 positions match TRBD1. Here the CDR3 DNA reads TGTGCCAGCAGCTCATTCCGGGACAGGGATTCTACTTACTATGGCTACACCTTC. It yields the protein CASSSFRDRDSTYYGYTF.